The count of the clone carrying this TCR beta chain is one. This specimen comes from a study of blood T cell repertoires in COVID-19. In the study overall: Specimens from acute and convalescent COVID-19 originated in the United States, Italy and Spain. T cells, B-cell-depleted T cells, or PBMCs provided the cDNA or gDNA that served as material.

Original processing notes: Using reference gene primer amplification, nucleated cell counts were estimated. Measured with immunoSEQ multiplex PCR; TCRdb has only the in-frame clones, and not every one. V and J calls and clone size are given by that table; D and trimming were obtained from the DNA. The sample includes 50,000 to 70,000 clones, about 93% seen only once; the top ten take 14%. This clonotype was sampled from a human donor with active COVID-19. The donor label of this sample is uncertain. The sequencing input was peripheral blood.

DNA for the CDR3: TGTGCCAGCAGTGAGGCTATCGGGACAGGTCCGAGCTCCTACGAGCAGTACTTC. It encodes CASSEAIGTGPSSYEQYF. The chain links TRBV2 to TRBJ2-7; 8 bases line up with TRBD1. The CDR3 has 18 amino acids. CDR1 and CDR2 (germline): SNHLY, FYNNEI. V gave up 3 bases and J gave up 0 bases; unmatched junction bases: 13.